A single sample is the source of the 8 T cell receptor beta chains below, sequenced in a study of blood T cell repertoires in COVID-19. Assay used: immunoSEQ multiplex PCR; TCRdb lists only in-frame clones, some missing. Of 20,000 or so clones listed, 82% are singletons. Sequencing was done on a sample of peripheral blood. The receptor set was obtained from a human donor in a cohort sampled during active COVID-19.

The V gene is TRBV19, the J gene TRBJ2-2; 7 nucleotides match TRBD2. Germline trimming cut 5 bases from V and 3 bases from J; bases unmatched to any gene: 9. CDR1 is LNHDA and CDR2 is SQIVND in the germline V gene (reference sequence). This CDR3 region has 16 residues. The DNA for the CDR3 is TGTGCCAGTAGTGCGTCCGGGACTACCTACACCGGGGAGCTGTTTTTT. This codes for CASSASGTTYTGELFF.

The chain recombines TRBV5-1 with TRBJ2-7; the match to TRBD1 covers 12 bases. Trimming cost V 4 bases and J 2 bases; bases outside gene matches: 4. Germline CDR1 is SGHRS and CDR2 is YFSETQ. This CDR3 contains 15 residues. CDR3 in amino acids: CASSLGTGGTYEQYF. The CDR3 coding sequence is TGCGCCAGCAGCCTCGGGACAGGGGGCACCTACGAGCAGTACTTC.

The rearrangement joins TRBV25-1 to TRBJ1-3, with no clear D. The V and J ends lost 5 bases and 2 bases respectively, with 10 bases between them. Germline V gene data show CDR1 as MGHDK and CDR2 as SYGVNS. The CDR3 runs 14 residues. The CDR3 coding sequence is TGTGCCAGCAGTCAGCCCGCGGCTGGAAACACCATATATTTT. It codes for CASSQPAAGNTIYF.

In its sample, this clone was seen once. V usage is TRBV7-8 and J usage is TRBJ2-1, with 8 bases that match TRBD1. The CDR3 covers 17 residues. The ends lost 5 bases at V and 8 bases at J; junction bases unmatched: 17. Germline V gene data show CDR1 as SGHVS and CDR2 as FQNEAQ. In DNA form, the CDR3 reads TGTGCCAGCAGCCCAGAGCACCGGGACAGGAAGGACTATGAGCAGTTCTTC. Its translation: CASSPEHRDRKDYEQFF.

This clone is a singleton in its sample. The gene calls are TRBV11-1 and TRBJ2-7, with D maybe TRBD2 (6 bases). The CDR3 totals 16 residues. Trimming removed 4 bases at V and 7 bases at J, with 23 bases between. CDR1 SGHAT and CDR2 FQDESV come from the germline V gene (reference sequence). The CDR3 DNA reads TGTGCCAGCAGCTCACACCGGGACTCCCACCTCGGTGAGCAGTACTTC. Translation: CASSSHRDSHLGEQYF.

The rearrangement uses TRBV2 and TRBJ2-5; 8 positions match TRBD1. In germline, CDR1 is SNHLY, CDR2 FYNNEI. With V trimmed by 6 bases and J by 5 bases, 2 bases remained unmatched. The CDR3 is made up of 12 amino acids. CDR3 residues: CASRRQGETQYF. CDR3 DNA sequence: TGTGCCAGCAGAAGACAGGGGGAGACCCAGTACTTC.

There are a few counts of this clone. The chain employs TRBV6-5 and TRBJ1-6, with D perhaps TRBD1 (5 bases). This CDR3 has 15 amino acids. Trimming shortened V by 7 bases and J by 6 bases, and 16 bases separated the two germline ends. Germline assignment: CDR1 MNHEY and CDR2 SVGAGI. CDR3 coding DNA: TGTGCCAGCAAGGGACTTCGCCGGTCTAATTCACCCCTCCACTTT. It is translated as CASKGLRRSNSPLHF.

The V call is TRBV15, the J call TRBJ1-1, with D uncertain. The germline CDR1 and CDR2 sequences are LNHNV and YYDKDF (reference sequence). V was shortened by 0 bases and J by 1 base, with 12 bases between the two germline ends. CDR3 length: 16 amino acids. This CDR3 is CATSRDLKSANTEAFF. In nucleotides, the CDR3 is TGTGCCACCAGCAGAGATTTGAAGAGCGCGAACACTGAAGCTTTCTTT.